This is a list of T cell receptor beta chains from one sample in a study of beta chain features in type 1 diabetes. Clones were sequenced by immunoSEQ multiplex PCR, and TCRdb holds only the in-frame ones, with some missing. The sample lists roughly 500,000 clones, about 30% occurring once. Sequencing input: naive CD4+ T cells from blood. The receptors originated from a man aged 18-30 years in good health. Both conserved end residues are part of each CDR3. D genes are given only for firm matches. Only some rows state a clone size, as once, few, many or a class for expanded clones.

V: TRBV7-6; length: 11; D: .; size: .; J: TRBJ2-3; DNA: TGTGCCAGCAGCCTGACGGATACGCAGTATTTT; CDR3: CASSLTDTQYF
V: TRBV5-4; length: 13; D: TRBD2; size: few; J: TRBJ2-3; DNA: TGTGCCAGCAGACTAGCGGGAGCAGATACGCAGTATTTT; CDR3: CASRLAGADTQYF
V: TRBV30; length: 11; D: .; size: .; J: TRBJ1-1; DNA: TGTGCCTGGAGTGTACGAAATGAAGCTTTCTTT; CDR3: CAWSVRNEAFF
V: TRBV5-1; length: 13; D: .; size: .; J: TRBJ1-1; DNA: TGCGCCAGCAGCTTATTGGGGAACACTGAAGCTTTCTTT; CDR3: CASSLLGNTEAFF
V: TRBV7-2; length: 14; D: .; size: .; J: TRBJ2-5; DNA: TGTGCCAGCAGGTCCTTACGCCGACAAGAGACCCAGTACTTC; CDR3: CASRSLRRQETQYF
V: TRBV6-1; length: 14; D: TRBD1; size: few; J: TRBJ2-3; DNA: TGTGCCAGCAGCCCGGGACAGAACACAGATACGCAGTATTTT; CDR3: CASSPGQNTDTQYF
V: TRBV30; length: 14; D: .; size: few; J: TRBJ2-1; DNA: TGTGCCTGGACACCGGGACCAACTTACAATGAGCAGTTCTTC; CDR3: CAWTPGPTYNEQFF
V: TRBV5-1; length: 13; D: .; size: few; J: TRBJ1-5; DNA: TGCGCCAGCAGCTTGTCGGGGTACCAGCCCCAGCATTTT; CDR3: CASSLSGYQPQHF
V: TRBV29-1; length: 13; D: .; size: few; J: TRBJ2-7; DNA: TGCAGCGGAGGGGGAGTGGACTCCTACGAGCAGTACTTC; CDR3: CSGGGVDSYEQYF
V: TRBV7-2; length: 15; D: TRBD2; size: .; J: TRBJ2-1; DNA: TGTGCCAGCAGCTTAGGGACTAGCTCCTACAATGAGCAGTTCTTC; CDR3: CASSLGTSSYNEQFF
V: TRBV27; length: 14; D: TRBD1; size: few; J: TRBJ2-1; DNA: TGTGCCACCGCACCCAGGGGGCGAAGCAATGAGCAGTTCTTC; CDR3: CATAPRGRSNEQFF